This T cell receptor (beta chain) was identified during a study of regulatory T cells in long-lasting Graves disease. Broader study findings: Persistent Graves' patients possessed reduced TCR diversity relative to recently diagnosed ones. It was possible that the small sample size reduced accuracy. Sharing of public clonotypes was greater in persistent patients (2,741) than in new patients (roughly 880).

CDR3-region Arm-PCR and iRepertoire HTBI primers produced the TCR beta libraries. One entry per CDR3 protein, called by TCRdb with MiXCR from the multiplex PCR reads. The sample yields about 470,000 distinct CDR3 sequences, 20% to 25% seen once. Noted time point: persistent/refractory GD, antithyroid drugs over 5 years with positive TRAb. Scientists built the TCR library using RNA that was extracted from PBMCs. Roughly 9.3 milliliters of peripheral blood were taken and placed in EDTA tubes. The CDR3 covers 14 residues. The V gene's germline CDR1 is LGHNA and CDR2 YNFKEQ. The V end lost 0 bases, the J end lost 2 bases, and 8 bases lay between the germline ends. Worth noting for this clonotype: Its antigen is unknown.

The rearrangement uses TRBV4-2 and TRBJ2-7; D unclear. The origin of this receptor is a female donor with Graves disease. Here the sequenced sample was peripheral blood mononuclear cells (PBMCs), taken when the disease was refractory, from a patient treated with antithyroid drugs. The CDR3 reads CASSQDYSTYEQYF. The CDR3 DNA reads TGTGCCAGCAGCCAAGACTACTCCACCTACGAGCAGTACTTC.